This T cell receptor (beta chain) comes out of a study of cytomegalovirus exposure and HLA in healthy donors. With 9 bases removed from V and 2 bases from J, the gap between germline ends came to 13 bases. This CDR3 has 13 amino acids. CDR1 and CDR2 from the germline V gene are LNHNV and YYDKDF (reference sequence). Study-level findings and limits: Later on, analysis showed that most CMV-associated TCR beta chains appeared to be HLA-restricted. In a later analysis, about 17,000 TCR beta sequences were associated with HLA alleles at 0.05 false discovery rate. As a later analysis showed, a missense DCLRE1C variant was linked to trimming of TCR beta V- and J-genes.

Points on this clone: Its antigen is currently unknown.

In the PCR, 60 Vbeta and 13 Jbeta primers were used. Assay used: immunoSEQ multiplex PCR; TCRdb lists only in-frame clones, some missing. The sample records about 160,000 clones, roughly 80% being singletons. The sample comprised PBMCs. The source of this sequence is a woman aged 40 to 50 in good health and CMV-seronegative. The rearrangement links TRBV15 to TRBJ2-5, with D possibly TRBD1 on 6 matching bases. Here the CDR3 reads CATTLGQQETQYF. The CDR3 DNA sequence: TGTGCCACTACCCTGGGACAACAAGAGACCCAGTACTTC.